This T cell receptor beta chain was obtained from a study of T cells in tuberculosis. Germline V gene sequence: CDR1 GTSNPN, CDR2 SVGIG (reference sequence). CDR3 length: 12 amino acids. Method: immunoSEQ multiplex PCR; TCRdb's copy keeps in-frame clones and lacks some. The repertoire consists of about 44,000 clones, with 90% to 95% occurring once and the leading ten covering over 6.5%. The sequence came from a donor under 30 with latent tuberculosis or without tuberculosis infection. Sequencing used PBMCs. V is TRBV30 and J is TRBJ1-1; 9 nucleotides agree with TRBD1. The CDR3 spells CARDRVGTEAFF. CDR3 DNA sequence: TGTGCACGGGACAGGGTGGGCACTGAAGCTTTCTTT.